These 5 T cell receptor beta chains were sequenced from one sample in a study of regulatory T cells in long-lasting Graves disease. The time point is: persistent/refractory GD, antithyroid drugs over 5 years with positive TRAb. RNA from PBMCs was the source of the TCR library. To make TCR beta libraries, researchers used iRepertoire HTBI primers and Arm-PCR of CDR3 regions. TCRdb independently ran MiXCR on the multiplex PCR reads; one entry per CDR3 protein. The sample contains about 420,000 distinct CDR3 sequences, about 20% of which appear only once. Here the sequenced sample was peripheral blood mononuclear cells (PBMCs), taken when the disease was refractory, from a patient treated with antithyroid drugs. These receptors originate from a female donor with Graves disease.

This clonotype was counted ten times or more. V gene TRBV15 combines with J gene TRBJ2-2; 7 positions agree with TRBD1. Trimming cost V 3 bases and J 5 bases; bases outside gene matches: 6. Germline assignment: CDR1 LNHNV and CDR2 YYDKDF (reference sequence). This CDR3 is 15 amino acids long. The CDR3 region is CATSRAGTETGELFF. As DNA, the CDR3 is TGTGCCACCAGCAGGGCCGGGACAGAGACCGGGGAGCTGTTTTTT. The full variable domain, rest sourced from reference TRBV15 and TRBJ2-2, is DAMVIQNPRYQVTQFGKPVTLSCSQTLNHNVMYWYQQKSSQAPKLLFHYYDKDFNNEADTPDNFQSRRPNTSFCFLDIRSPGLGDTAMYLCATSRAGTETGELFFGEGSRLTVL.

This clonotype showed up just a few times. CDR3 DNA sequence: TGCAGTGCTACCTCGACTAGCGGGAGGACCGATACGCAGTATTTT. Translated: CSATSTSGRTDTQYF. The rearrangement uses TRBV20-1 and TRBJ2-3; the match to TRBD2 covers 13 bases. Germline loops: CDR1 DFQATT, CDR2 SNEGSKA (reference sequence). CDR3 length: 15 amino acids. Unmatched junction bases numbered 7, after V lost 4 bases and J lost 6 bases.

This clonotype came up many times. V usage is TRBV7-2 and J usage is TRBJ1-1; D unclear. V was pared by 0 bases and J by 0 bases, with 14 bases between. CDR3 size: 17 residues. Germline loops: CDR1 SGHTA, CDR2 FQGNSA. The chain's CDR3 is CASSLALGGILNTEAFF. The CDR3 region has the DNA TGTGCCAGCAGCTTAGCACTAGGTGGGATACTGAACACTGAAGCTTTCTTT.

This clonotype has a count of ten or more. The chain uses TRBV20-1 and TRBJ1-4, with a tentative D call TRBD1 (6 bases). V dropped 1 base and J dropped 5 bases, with 11 bases sitting between them. This CDR3 is built from 14 residues. The V gene's germline CDR1 is DFQATT and CDR2 SNEGSKA (reference sequence). Written as DNA, the CDR3 is TGCAGTGCTAGAGTAGCGGGACACAATGAAAAACTGTTTTTT. This encodes CSARVAGHNEKLFF.

A few counts support this clonotype. J is TRBJ2-4 and V is TRBV20-1; a weak D match, TRBD1 (5 bases). The J call may be wrong; the DNA end is better matched by TRBJ1-2. CDR3 length: 13 residues. Germline V gives CDR1 DFQATT, CDR2 SNEGSKA (reference sequence). The CDR3 region has the DNA TGCAGTGCTATCCGGGACCCAAAGCCTGGCTACACCTTC. As protein: CSAIRDPKPGYTF.